The T cell receptor (beta chain) described here comes from a study of beta chain features in type 1 diabetes. General observations from the study: Since sequencing was performed on cDNA, cells with high TCR expression could be over-represented. Moderately but significantly shorter TCRB CDR3s were found in Type 1 diabetes patients in all four CD4+ subsets.

The study reverse transcribed the entire isolated RNA, so it sequenced expressed TCRB transcripts. Sequencing used immunoSEQ multiplex PCR; TCRdb keeps in-frame clones, though not all of them. In the table there are 15,000 to 19,000 clones, over 55% of which are singletons. CDR1 and CDR2 from the germline V gene are SGHAT and FQNNGV. The CDR3 has 15 amino acids. V lost 5 bases, J lost 0 bases, and 11 bases lay in between. Sorting that relied on CD45RO/CCR7/CD25/CD127/CD95/CD27 yielded CD4+ naive, central memory, regulatory and stem cell-like memory cells. This clone has more than one count but fewer than ten. Its antigen is not identified.

This sequence was found in a man aged 25 to 45 with type 1 diabetes. The V and J genes are TRBV11-2 and TRBJ2-1; tentatively, D is TRBD1 (5 bases). Sequenced: Tregs from blood. The CDR3 loop reads CASSPRGPSYNEQFF. CDR3 DNA: TGTGCCAGCAGCCCAAGGGGCCCCTCCTACAATGAGCAGTTCTTC.